The text below deals with one T cell receptor beta chain. Its antigen is undetermined. The TCR alpha and TCR beta cDNA libraries, bearing sample barcodes and UMIs, were generated by 5'RACE using constant-segment primers. TCRdb re-called the 5' RACE reads through MiXCR, storing one row per CDR3 protein. The sample holds about 340,000 distinct CDR3 sequences, roughly 14% seen once. These data come from a study of T-cell memory formation after mild COVID-19. Study information: TCR clusters largely stayed donor specific.

Findings and caveats of the study: Clones that contracted clustered mainly in CM and EM if CD4+ and in EMRA if CD8+. Clones from the second wave (peaking day 37) had unconfirmed SARS-CoV-2 specificity.

CDR1 and CDR2 (germline): SGHTA, FQGNSA. This CDR3 contains 12 residues. Trimming removed 6 bases at V and 4 bases at J, with 10 bases between. This TCR was sampled from a man younger than 35 who had mild COVID-19 (a few samples of this study predate the infection). Cell type and time point are not known. V and J are TRBV7-2 and TRBJ2-7; either TRBD1 or TRBD2 may supply D (6 bases each). The sequenced sample consisted of PBMCs or a T cell subset sorted from them (not recorded which). CDR3 region: CASSKGGYEQYF. Written as DNA, the CDR3 is TGTGCCAGCAGTAAAGGGGGGTACGAGCAGTACTTC.